Sequencing of this TCR beta chain was carried out in a study of beta chain features in type 1 diabetes. As every portion of the isolated RNA was reverse transcribed, the sequencing read expressed TCRB transcripts. The table came from immunoSEQ multiplex PCR; TCRdb's copy has only in-frame clones and leaves some out. The profile shows roughly 50,000 clones, 35% to 50% of them singletons. Whole-study findings and limits: No resolution was reached here on whether HLA type influences TCRB rearrangement. Significant though moderate, a shortening of TCRB CDR3s appeared in all four CD4+ subsets of Type 1 diabetes patients.

For this clone: Its target is unknown.

Trimming cost V 10 bases and J 0 bases, with 12 bases left between them. This CDR3 comprises 14 residues. The germline V gene has CDR1 LNHDA and CDR2 SQIVND (reference sequence). This sequence originates from a young man with type 1 diabetes. Sequenced: Tregs from blood. V usage is TRBV19 and J usage is TRBJ2-2, with D unclear. The CDR3 bases are TGTGCCATGAGACTTAACGCGAACACCGGGGAGCTGTTTTTT. Amino acid sequence: CAMRLNANTGELFF. The full variable domain, rest sourced from reference TRBV19 and TRBJ2-2, is DGGITQSPKYLFRKEGQNVTLSCEQNLNHDAMYWYRQDPGQGLRLIYYSQIVNDFQKGDIAEGYSVSREKKESFPLTVTSAQKNPTAFYLCAMRLNANTGELFFGEGSRLTVL.